This TCR beta chain was captured in a study of type 1 and type 2 diabetes patients. About the study: CD4+ or CD8+ T cells were positively selected from PBMCs with microbeads. General study results and limits: Type 2 diabetes patients had few highly-expanded CD4+ clones, median one.

Genomic DNA was the PCR template. Multiplex PCR with 30 forward and 13 reverse primers amplified the TCR beta CDR3. TCRdb independently ran MiXCR on the multiplex PCR reads; one entry per CDR3 protein. The profile shows about 250,000 distinct CDR3 sequences, roughly 48% of them singletons. The CDR3 has 16 residues. CDR1 and CDR2 (germline): MNHEY, SMNVEV (reference sequence). Trimming left V 6 bases short and J 3 bases short, with 21 bases between. As to this clonotype: Its antigen is currently unknown.

The chain joins TRBV27 to TRBJ2-7; D remains unclear. The receptor comes from a man between 18 and 29 years old with type 2 diabetes. The sample taken for sequencing was peripheral blood mononuclear cells (PBMCs). The CDR3 nucleotides are TGTGCCAGCAGCCACCTTCCCCTGGCAGGCCACTACGAGCAGTACTTC. This gives the protein CASSHLPLAGHYEQYF.